This T cell receptor beta chain was sequenced for a study of blood T cell repertoires in COVID-19 (dated by TCRdb to 2020 to 2021). About the investigation overall: Collaborator samples came from the United States, Italy and Spain and covered acute and convalescent phases of COVID-19. The prospective study material was composed of cDNA or gDNA derived from T cells, B-cell-depleted T cells, or PBMCs. Samples were obtained from the ongoing ImmuneRACE study (first 160 participants) and from some 1,300 subjects provided by 6 global collaborators. Subjects who had been exposed to COVID-19, were actively infected with it, or had recovered from it provided the deeply sampled blood TCRbeta repertoires that made up the dataset. The sample metadata nearly always contained a de-identified subject ID, COVID-19 status, age in years and sex. The repertoires were released in a freely available public database intended as a resource for research on the immune response to SARS-CoV-2. HLA class I and class II types, where available, came from metadata supplied by the sample provider rather than from assay-based typing. Results and caveats for the whole study, not just this receptor: The quantity of clinical and demographic metadata differed by source and by participant and was supplied without curation.

About this clone: Its antigen is not yet known. No quality values exist for individual bases; no much larger clone is one base distant.

At one collaborating source in Seattle, patients were enrolled during active infection and were followed longitudinally through the course of disease. Each collaborating institution followed its own protocols to collect whole blood in K2EDTA tubes. For TCRbeta analysis, collaborator samples were shipped as frozen whole blood, as isolated PBMCs, or as DNA extracted from either sample type. The CDR3 numbers 17 residues from cysteine through phenylalanine. Left in the record is the CDR3 DNA by itself, 51 bases read in frame from the first base. Trimming leaves V shorter by 4 bases and J shorter by 3 bases, with the junction holding 5 bases beyond the gene matches. For CDR1 and CDR2, the germline V gene lists KGHDR and SFDVKD. The immunoSEQ Assay, a bias-controlled multiplex PCR, was used to amplify TCRbeta CDR3 regions from genomic DNA. The paper's processing steps were these. The number of nucleated cells in each sample was estimated by amplification of reference gene primers within the assay. To quantify the absolute abundance of each unique TCRbeta CDR3 rearrangement, sequence reads were collapsed and filtered. For each sample, productive Simpson clonality was calculated as the square root of Simpson's diversity index over productive rearrangements. As stored in TCRdb, this immuneACCESS dataset retains in-frame rearrangements with V and J assigned. A fraction of the clones does not appear; measured against another copy, unresolved V genes explain less than half of the discrepancy, and the remainder lacks a known reason. D and trimming were read from the DNA, whereas the V and J calls and clone size are those reported in that table. This sample holds about 76,000 clones; around 83% were observed only once. Roughly 9.8% of the sample is in the top ten clones.

This clonotype was obtained from a man aged 60 to 69 with COVID-19, enrolled during active disease. Material: peripheral blood. This chain joins TRBV24-1 to TRBJ2-1; 13 bases in the middle match TRBD2. The bases are TGTGCCACCAGTGACCCAGGACTAGCGGGAGACTACAATGAGCAGTTCTTC. The translation is CATSDPGLAGDYNEQFF.